These 28 T cell receptor beta chains were sequenced from one sample in a study of T cell responses to AZD1222 COVID-19 vaccine. The table came from immunoSEQ multiplex PCR; TCRdb's copy has only in-frame clones and leaves some out. Here the sample spans 50,000 to 75,000 clones, 76% being singletons. The sample consisted of peripheral blood, taken on day 0 of AZD1222 vaccination. Receptors were obtained from an adult in good health.

The sample holds many counts of this clone. This chain joins TRBV7-2 and TRBJ1-5; D is ambiguous. The CDR3 is 13 residues long. V was trimmed by 1 base and J by 4 bases, leaving 5 bases between them. The germline gives CDR1 SGHTA, CDR2 FQGNSA. CDR3 sequence: CASSLGLNQPQHF. DNA of the CDR3: TGTGCCAGCAGCTTAGGGCTTAATCAGCCCCAGCATTTT.

This clone was counted between two and nine times. The CDR3 spells CASSMPWGYTF. The CDR3 DNA is TGTGCCAGTAGTATGCCTTGGGGCTACACCTTC. The chain recombines TRBV19 with TRBJ1-2; D is ambiguous. Trimming cost V 3 bases and J 8 bases, with 7 bases left between them. CDR3 length: 11 amino acids. The germline V gene has CDR1 LNHDA and CDR2 SQIVND (reference sequence).

The gene calls are TRBV2 and TRBJ2-7; possibly TRBD2 for D (7 bases). The ends were cut back, 3 bases at V and 6 bases at J, with 15 bases in the middle. Germline CDR1 and CDR2: SNHLY and FYNNEI. CDR3 length: 14 amino acids. CDR3 in DNA: TGTGCCAGCAGTGATGGTGGGGGGGCCTCCGAGCAGTACTTC. It encodes CASSDGGGASEQYF.

V and J are TRBV5-4 and TRBJ1-1; D perhaps matches TRBD1 (5 bases). The V end was cut by 4 bases, the J end by 4 bases, with 17 bases between. Germline V gene sequence: CDR1 SGHNT, CDR2 YYREEE (reference sequence). The CDR3 is 15 amino acids. This chain's CDR3 is CASSGQGAVATEAFF. For the CDR3, the DNA is TGTGCCAGCAGCGGTCAGGGTGCAGTGGCCACTGAAGCTTTCTTT.

This clone was detected only once. The chain joins TRBV6-2 or TRBV6-3 to TRBJ2-5; D is undetermined. The germline V and J ends were trimmed by 4 bases and 7 bases, with 10 bases remaining between them. From germline, CDR1 is MNHEY and CDR2 SVGEGT. The CDR3 is made up of 12 amino acids. The CDR3 sequence is CASSSPEGTQYF. Here the CDR3 DNA reads TGTGCCAGCAGTTCCCCAGAAGGGACCCAGTACTTC.

The V call is TRBV3-1 (or the pseudogene TRBV3-2), the J call TRBJ1-2; 8 positions match TRBD1. The CDR3 spans 14 residues. J lost 6 bases, V lost 4 bases, and 7 bases had no gene match. Per the germline V gene, CDR1 is LGHDT and CDR2 is YNNKEL (reference sequence). This chain's CDR3 is CASSPPGGQNGYTF. CDR3 nucleotide sequence: TGTGCCAGCAGCCCCCCAGGGGGCCAAAATGGCTACACCTTC.

The rearrangement links TRBV15 to TRBJ1-3, with D perhaps matching TRBD1 (5 bases). V lost 1 base and J 11 bases, leaving 15 bases between the germline ends. Looked up from germline, CDR1 is LNHNV and CDR2 is YYDKDF (reference sequence). CDR3 length: 14 residues. Here the CDR3 DNA reads TGTGCCACCAGCAGAGTAGGTTTCGGGACCCCCATATATTTT. Its protein is CATSRVGFGTPIYF.

The rearrangement joins TRBV7-8 to TRBJ1-2, with no clear D. Germline lookup yields CDR1 SGHVS and CDR2 FQNEAQ. V shed 0 bases and J shed 7 bases, with 12 bases lying between them. The CDR3 has 14 amino acids. The CDR3, as DNA: TGTGCCAGCAGCTTAGCCCGGACCGGATCTGGCTACACCTTC. It encodes CASSLARTGSGYTF.

The V gene is TRBV7-9, the J gene TRBJ1-1; 8 bases are shared with TRBD1. CDR1 and CDR2 from the germline V gene are SEHNR and FQNEAQ (reference sequence). The CDR3 is 14 residues long. V lost 1 base and J lost 6; bases outside the gene matches: 4. CDR3 protein: CASSLVQGASEAFF. In DNA, the CDR3 is TGTGCCAGCAGCTTAGTGCAGGGGGCTTCTGAAGCTTTCTTT.

V gene TRBV18 combines with J gene TRBJ1-3; 7 positions agree with TRBD1. Germline V gives CDR1 KGHSH, CDR2 LQKENI. The trim removed 5 bases at V and 0 bases at J, leaving 10 bases unmatched. CDR3 length: 17 residues. The CDR3 DNA reads TGTGCCAGCTCATCGACAGGGTTGGGCTACTCTGGAAACACCATATATTTT. Protein sequence: CASSSTGLGYSGNTIYF.

The V call is TRBV4-1, the J call TRBJ1-3, with 10 nucleotides matching TRBD1. The CDR3 runs 17 residues. V lost 2 bases to trimming and J lost 0 bases; unmatched junction nucleotides: 4. Germline V gene data show CDR1 as MGHRA and CDR2 as YSYEKL. The DNA of the CDR3 is TGCGCCAGCAGCCAACCCGGGACAGGGGTCTCTGGAAACACCATATATTTT. Its protein product is CASSQPGTGVSGNTIYF.

The chain links TRBV4-3 to TRBJ1-6, with 9 positions matching TRBD1. The CDR3 runs 15 residues. The V gene's germline CDR1 is LGHNA and CDR2 YSLEER. The junction had 2 bases not matched to a gene; V was cut back by 0 bases and J by 8 bases. This CDR3 is CASSQEGQGHSPLHF. CDR3 coding DNA: TGCGCCAGCAGCCAAGAGGGACAGGGACATTCACCCCTCCACTTT.

This clone was recorded at least ten times. This chain joins TRBV15 and TRBJ1-2; D possibly corresponds to TRBD1 (5 bases). Trimming cost V 4 bases and J 8 bases, with 17 bases left between them. The CDR3 runs to 14 residues. Germline lookup yields CDR1 LNHNV and CDR2 YYDKDF (reference sequence). DNA of the CDR3: TGTGCCACCAGCACGAGGACAACAGGAGCGGGCTACACCTTC. It yields the protein CATSTRTTGAGYTF.

The V gene is TRBV3-1 (or the pseudogene TRBV3-2), the J gene TRBJ1-2, with D possibly being TRBD1 (5 bases). The CDR3 consists of 13 residues. Trimming shortened V by 4 bases and J by 2 bases, and 8 bases separated the two germline ends. The germline CDR1 and CDR2 sequences are LGHDT and YNNKEL (reference sequence). The CDR3 here is CASSPSGNYGYTF. The CDR3 bases are TGTGCCAGCAGCCCGTCAGGGAACTATGGCTACACCTTC.

DNA of the CDR3: TGCGCCAGCAGTCAAATATGTCCTGGGGCTTTCTTT. This sequence encodes CASSQICPGAFF. The chain is built from TRBV23-1 and TRBJ1-1; D is unclear. TRBV23-1 is classed as an ORF, of uncertain function. Deletions cut 2 bases from V and 11 bases from J, with 12 bases between. The CDR3 runs to 12 residues.

The V and J genes are TRBV19 and TRBJ1-4; D not certain. The CDR3 contains 14 residues. V was pared by 4 bases and J by 8 bases, with 14 bases between. Germline V CDR1 and CDR2: LNHDA, SQIVND (reference sequence). The CDR3 DNA is TGTGCCAGTAGTACCACTAGGGTGACGGAAAAACTGTTTTTT. Translation gives CASSTTRVTEKLFF.

This chain connects TRBV30 to TRBJ2-7; D ambiguous. CDR1 and CDR2 (germline): GTSNPN, SVGIG (reference sequence). The CDR3 totals 12 residues. Trimming stripped 2 bases from V and 1 base from J, with 6 bases between. CDR3 sequence (DNA): TGTGCCTGGAGTAGACATTCCTACGAGCAGTACTTC. Protein product: CAWSRHSYEQYF.

The table lists this clone with a few counts. This chain links TRBV4-3 with TRBJ2-3; perhaps TRBD2 as D (6 bases). V lost 1 base, J lost 3 bases, and 14 bases lay in between. This CDR3 comprises 16 residues. From germline, CDR1 is LGHNA and CDR2 YSLEER. Here the CDR3 reads CASSQAASAQTDTQYF. The CDR3 coding sequence is TGCGCCAGCAGCCAAGCGGCTAGCGCCCAGACAGATACGCAGTATTTT.

The rearrangement uses TRBV4-3 and TRBJ2-7; weak D call: TRBD2 (6 bases). V lost 5 bases to trimming and J lost 0 bases, with 11 bases between them. Germline assignment: CDR1 LGHNA and CDR2 YSLEER. The CDR3 length is 14 residues. CDR3 nucleotide sequence: TGCGCCAGCAGCTATGGGGGGAGCTCCTACGAGCAGTACTTC. Translation: CASSYGGSSYEQYF.

V gene TRBV20-1 combines with J gene TRBJ1-2; D might be TRBD1 (5 bases). CDR1 DFQATT and CDR2 SNEGSKA come from the germline V gene (reference sequence). This CDR3 has 11 amino acids. The V and J ends lost 5 bases and 3 bases respectively, with 7 bases between them. DNA for the CDR3: TGCAGTGCTCCCAGGGACTATGGCTACACCTTC. Its translation is CSAPRDYGYTF.

This clone appeared once. The chain employs TRBV18 and TRBJ1-6; possible D gene TRBD1, 6 bases. V was clipped by 3 bases and J by 8 bases, with 11 bases between them. The germline V gene encodes CDR1 KGHSH and CDR2 LQKENI. This CDR3 spans 14 amino acids. Here the CDR3 DNA reads TGTGCCAGCTCACCCCGGACAGAAGATTCACCCCTCCACTTT. This sequence encodes CASSPRTEDSPLHF.

The chain combines TRBV29-1 with TRBJ1-2; the D gene is possibly TRBD1 (6 bases). From germline, CDR1 is SQVTM and CDR2 ANQGSEA. Trimming left V 0 bases short and J 7 bases short, with 12 bases between. The CDR3 covers 13 residues. The CDR3 nucleotides read TGCAGCGTTGAAGACCAGGGGAGGAGTGGCTACACCTTC. It codes for CSVEDQGRSGYTF.

V usage is TRBV11-2 and J usage is TRBJ1-1, with D possibly matching TRBD1 (5 bases). Deletions cut 5 bases from V and 3 bases from J, with 13 bases between. The germline V gene encodes CDR1 SGHAT and CDR2 FQNNGV. The CDR3 runs 14 residues. In DNA form, the CDR3 reads TGTGCCAGCAGCGAGGGCTGGGGGGACACTGAAGCTTTCTTT. Protein: CASSEGWGDTEAFF.

The rearrangement uses TRBV11-2 and TRBJ2-5; D remains unclear. There are 13 residues in the CDR3. Deletions cut 8 bases from V and 5 bases from J, with 15 bases between. The germline gives CDR1 SGHAT, CDR2 FQNNGV. This CDR3 reads CASAAGPQETQYF. CDR3 nucleotide sequence: TGTGCCAGCGCAGCCGGACCACAGGAGACCCAGTACTTC.

The rearrangement uses TRBV2 and TRBJ1-5; 7 bases are a match to TRBD1. The CDR3 spans 12 residues. The junction had 2 bases not matched to a gene; V was cut back by 7 bases and J by 5 bases. Germline V lookup: CDR1 SNHLY, CDR2 FYNNEI. CDR3: CASKGGDQPQHF. In DNA form, the CDR3 reads TGTGCCAGCAAAGGGGGCGATCAGCCCCAGCATTTT. Combining the CDR3 with reference TRBV2 and TRBJ1-5 gives the whole variable domain EPEVTQTPSHQVTQMGQEVILRCVPISNHLYFYWYRQILGQKVEFLVSFYNNEISEKSEIFDDQFSVERPDGSNFTLKIRSTKLEDSAMYFCASKGGDQPQHFGDGTRLSIL.

The genes are TRBV11-2 and TRBJ2-1; D is unresolved. CDR1 SGHAT and CDR2 FQNNGV come from the germline V gene. This CDR3 is 11 amino acids long. Trimming removed 0 bases at V and 12 bases at J, with 6 bases between. CDR3: CASSLELLQFF. For the CDR3, the DNA is TGTGCCAGCAGCTTAGAGTTGTTGCAGTTCTTC. Full variable domain (rest looked up from reference TRBV11-2 and TRBJ2-1): EAGVAQSPRYKIIEKRQSVAFWCNPISGHATLYWYQQILGQGPKLLIQFQNNGVVDDSQLPKDRFSAERLKGVDSTLKIQPAKLEDSAVYLCASSLELLQFFGPGTRLTVL.

The rearrangement joins TRBV11-3 to TRBJ2-3, with 7 bases identical to TRBD1. Looked up from germline, CDR1 is SGHNT and CDR2 is YENEEA. This CDR3 spans 14 amino acids. Unmatched junction bases numbered 7, after V lost 5 bases and J lost 5 bases. CDR3 in amino acids: CASSKTGLEDTQYF. The CDR3 nucleotides read TGTGCCAGCAGCAAGACAGGGCTCGAAGATACGCAGTATTTT.

V gene TRBV19 combines with J gene TRBJ2-1, with unresolved D. Trimming took 0 bases from V and 3 from J, leaving 12 bases between them. CDR3 size: 16 residues. CDR1 and CDR2 (germline): LNHDA, SQIVND (reference sequence). The DNA of the CDR3 is TGTGCCAGTAGTATAGAAGACCCCGAAGACTACAATGAGCAGTTCTTC. This translates into CASSIEDPEDYNEQFF.